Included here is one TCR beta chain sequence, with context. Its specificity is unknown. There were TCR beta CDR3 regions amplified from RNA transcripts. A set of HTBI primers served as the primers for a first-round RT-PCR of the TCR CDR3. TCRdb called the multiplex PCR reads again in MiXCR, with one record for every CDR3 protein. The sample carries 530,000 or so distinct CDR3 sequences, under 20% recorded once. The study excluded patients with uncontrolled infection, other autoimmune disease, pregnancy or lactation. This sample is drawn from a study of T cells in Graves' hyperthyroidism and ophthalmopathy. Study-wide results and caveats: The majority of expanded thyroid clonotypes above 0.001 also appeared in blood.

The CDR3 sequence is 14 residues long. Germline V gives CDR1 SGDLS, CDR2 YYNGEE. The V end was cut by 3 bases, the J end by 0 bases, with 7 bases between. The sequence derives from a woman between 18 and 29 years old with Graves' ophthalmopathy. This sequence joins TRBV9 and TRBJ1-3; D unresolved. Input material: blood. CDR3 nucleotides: TGTGCCAGCAGCGCAGGCACCTCTGGAAACACCATATATTTT. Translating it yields CASSAGTSGNTIYF.